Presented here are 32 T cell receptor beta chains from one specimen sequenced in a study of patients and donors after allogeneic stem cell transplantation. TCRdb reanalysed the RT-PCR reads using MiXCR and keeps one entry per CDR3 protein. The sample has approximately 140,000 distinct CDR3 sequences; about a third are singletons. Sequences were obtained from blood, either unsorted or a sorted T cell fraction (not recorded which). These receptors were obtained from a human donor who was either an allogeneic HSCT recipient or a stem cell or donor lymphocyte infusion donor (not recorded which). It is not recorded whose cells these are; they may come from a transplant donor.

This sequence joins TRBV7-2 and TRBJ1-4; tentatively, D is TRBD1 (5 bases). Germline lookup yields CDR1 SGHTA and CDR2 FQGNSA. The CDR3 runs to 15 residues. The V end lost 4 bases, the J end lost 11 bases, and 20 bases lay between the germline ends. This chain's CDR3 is CASSSWTRSHRKLFF. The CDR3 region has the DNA TGTGCCAGCAGCTCCTGGACACGGAGTCATAGGAAACTGTTTTTT.

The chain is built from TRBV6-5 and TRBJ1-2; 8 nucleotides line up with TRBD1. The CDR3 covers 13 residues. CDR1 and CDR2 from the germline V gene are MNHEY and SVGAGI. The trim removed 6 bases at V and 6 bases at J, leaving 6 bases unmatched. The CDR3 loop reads CASRPATGDGYTF. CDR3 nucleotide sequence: TGTGCCAGCAGACCCGCGACAGGGGATGGCTACACCTTC.

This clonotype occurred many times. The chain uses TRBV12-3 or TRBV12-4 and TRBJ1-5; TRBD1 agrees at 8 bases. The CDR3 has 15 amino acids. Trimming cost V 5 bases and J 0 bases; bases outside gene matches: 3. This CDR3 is CASSPGTGSNQPQHF. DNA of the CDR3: TGTGCCAGCAGTCCCGGGACAGGTAGCAATCAGCCCCAGCATTTT.

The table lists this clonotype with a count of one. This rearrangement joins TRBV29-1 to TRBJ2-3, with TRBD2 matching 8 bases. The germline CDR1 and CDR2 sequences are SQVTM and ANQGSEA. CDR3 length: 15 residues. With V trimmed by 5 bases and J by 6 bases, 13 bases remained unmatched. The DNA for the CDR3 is TGCAGCGTTTCCGGGACTAGTGGCCCCTCCGATACGCAGTATTTT. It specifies CSVSGTSGPSDTQYF.

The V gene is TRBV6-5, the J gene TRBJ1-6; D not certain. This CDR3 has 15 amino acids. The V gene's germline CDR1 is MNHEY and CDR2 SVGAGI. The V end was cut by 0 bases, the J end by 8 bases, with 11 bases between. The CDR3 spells CASSYSPGRDSPLHF. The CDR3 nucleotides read TGTGCCAGCAGTTACTCACCGGGTAGAGATTCACCCCTCCACTTT.

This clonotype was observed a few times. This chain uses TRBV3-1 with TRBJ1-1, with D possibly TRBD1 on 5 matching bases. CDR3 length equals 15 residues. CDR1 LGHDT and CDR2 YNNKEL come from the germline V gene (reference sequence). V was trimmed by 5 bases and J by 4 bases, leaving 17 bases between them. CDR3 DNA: TGTGCCAGCAGCTTTCCAGGTCGGGGCGGCACTGAAGCTTTCTTT. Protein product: CASSFPGRGGTEAFF.

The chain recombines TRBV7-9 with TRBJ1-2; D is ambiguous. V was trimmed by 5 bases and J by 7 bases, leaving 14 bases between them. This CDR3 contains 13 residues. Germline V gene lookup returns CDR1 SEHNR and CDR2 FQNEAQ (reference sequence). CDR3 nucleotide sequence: TGTGCCAGCAGCCCCAAGGGAGGGAGTGGCTACACCTTC. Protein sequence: CASSPKGGSGYTF.

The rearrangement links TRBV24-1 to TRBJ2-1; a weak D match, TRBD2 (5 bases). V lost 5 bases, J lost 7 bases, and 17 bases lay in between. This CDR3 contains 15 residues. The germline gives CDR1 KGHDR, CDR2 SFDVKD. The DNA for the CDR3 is TGTGCCACCAGTGGCCGGGGAGCCTCCCTTAATGAGCAGTTCTTC. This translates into CATSGRGASLNEQFF.

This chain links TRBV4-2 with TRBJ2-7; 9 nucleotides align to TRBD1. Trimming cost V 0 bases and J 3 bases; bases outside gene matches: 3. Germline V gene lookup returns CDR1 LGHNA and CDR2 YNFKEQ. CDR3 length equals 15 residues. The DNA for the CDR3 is TGTGCCAGCAGCCAAGATTGGACAGGGGACTACGAGCAGTACGTC. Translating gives CASSQDWTGDYEQYV.

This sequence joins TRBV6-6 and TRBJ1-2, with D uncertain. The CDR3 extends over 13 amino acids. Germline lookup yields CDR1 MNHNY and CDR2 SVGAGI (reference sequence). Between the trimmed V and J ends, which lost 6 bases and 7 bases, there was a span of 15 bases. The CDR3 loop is CASRERTALGYTF. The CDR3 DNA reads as TGTGCCAGCAGGGAACGGACTGCCCTTGGCTACACCTTC.

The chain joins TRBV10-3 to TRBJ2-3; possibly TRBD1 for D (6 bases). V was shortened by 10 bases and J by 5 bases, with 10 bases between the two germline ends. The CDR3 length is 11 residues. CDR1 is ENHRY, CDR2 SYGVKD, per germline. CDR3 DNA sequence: TGTGCCACGTCAGGGGTAGATACGCAGTATTTT. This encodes CATSGVDTQYF.

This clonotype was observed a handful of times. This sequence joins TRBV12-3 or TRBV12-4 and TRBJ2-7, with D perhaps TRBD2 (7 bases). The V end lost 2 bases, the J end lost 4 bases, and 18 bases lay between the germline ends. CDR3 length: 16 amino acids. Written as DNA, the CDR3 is TGTGCCAGCAGTTTATGGAGGGCGGGGGCACGTTACGAGCAGTACTTC. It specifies CASSLWRAGARYEQYF.

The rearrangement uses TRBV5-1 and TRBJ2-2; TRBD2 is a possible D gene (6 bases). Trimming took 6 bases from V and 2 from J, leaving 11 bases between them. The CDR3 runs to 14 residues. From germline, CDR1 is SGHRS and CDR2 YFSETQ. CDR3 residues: CASKVAANTGELFF. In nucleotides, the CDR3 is TGCGCCAGCAAGGTAGCGGCTAACACCGGGGAGCTGTTTTTT.

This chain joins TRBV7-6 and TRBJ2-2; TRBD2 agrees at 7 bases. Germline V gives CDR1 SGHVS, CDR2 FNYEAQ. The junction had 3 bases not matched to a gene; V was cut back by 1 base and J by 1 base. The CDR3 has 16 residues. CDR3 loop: CASSLGEGKNTGELFF. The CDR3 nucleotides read TGTGCCAGCAGCTTAGGGGAGGGCAAGAACACCGGGGAGCTGTTTTTT.

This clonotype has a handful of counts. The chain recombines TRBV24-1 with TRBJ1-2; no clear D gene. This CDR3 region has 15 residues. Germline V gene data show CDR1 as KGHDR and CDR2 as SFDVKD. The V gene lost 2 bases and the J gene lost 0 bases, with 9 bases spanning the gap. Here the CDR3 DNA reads TGTGCCACCAGTGATTCGACGGTTTCTAACTATGGCTACACCTTC. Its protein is CATSDSTVSNYGYTF.

The CDR3 bases are TGTGCCAGCAGTATTGGAAACACCATATATTTT. Translating gives CASSIGNTIYF. The gene calls are TRBV12-3 or TRBV12-4 and TRBJ1-3; no reliable D call. Trimming pared 5 bases from V and 3 bases from J, leaving 2 bases between. The CDR3 totals 11 residues.

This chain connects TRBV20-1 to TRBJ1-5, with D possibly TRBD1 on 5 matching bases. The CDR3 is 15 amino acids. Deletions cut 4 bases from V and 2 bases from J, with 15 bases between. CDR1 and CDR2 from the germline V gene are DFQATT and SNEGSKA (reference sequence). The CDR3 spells CSAIITGMGNQPQHF. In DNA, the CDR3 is TGCAGTGCTATTATTACAGGTATGGGCAATCAGCCCCAGCATTTT.

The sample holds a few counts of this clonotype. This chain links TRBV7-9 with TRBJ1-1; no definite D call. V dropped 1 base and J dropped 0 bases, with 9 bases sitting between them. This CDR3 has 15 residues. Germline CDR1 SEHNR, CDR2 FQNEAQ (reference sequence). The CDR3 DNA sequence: TGTGCCAGCAGCTTAGTGGCGGGGATGAACACTGAAGCTTTCTTT. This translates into CASSLVAGMNTEAFF. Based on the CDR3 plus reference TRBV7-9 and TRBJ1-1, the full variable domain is DTGVSQNPRHKITKRGQNVTFRCDPISEHNRLYWYRQTLGQGPEFLTYFQNEAQLEKSRLLSDRFSAERPKGSFSTLEIQRTEQGDSAMYLCASSLVAGMNTEAFFGQGTRLTVV.

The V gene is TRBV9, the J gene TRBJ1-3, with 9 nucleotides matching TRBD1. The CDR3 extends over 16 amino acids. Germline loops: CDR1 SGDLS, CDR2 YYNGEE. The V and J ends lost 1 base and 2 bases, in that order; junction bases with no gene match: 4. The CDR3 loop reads CASSVFDRGTGNTIYF. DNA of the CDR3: TGTGCCAGCAGCGTATTTGACAGGGGGACTGGAAACACCATATATTTT.

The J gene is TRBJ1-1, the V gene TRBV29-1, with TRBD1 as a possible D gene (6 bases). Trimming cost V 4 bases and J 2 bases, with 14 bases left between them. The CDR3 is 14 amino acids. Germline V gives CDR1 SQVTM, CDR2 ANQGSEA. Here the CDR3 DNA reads TGCAGCGTTGGGGGGCGACCCCGTAACACTGAAGCTTTCTTT. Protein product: CSVGGRPRNTEAFF.

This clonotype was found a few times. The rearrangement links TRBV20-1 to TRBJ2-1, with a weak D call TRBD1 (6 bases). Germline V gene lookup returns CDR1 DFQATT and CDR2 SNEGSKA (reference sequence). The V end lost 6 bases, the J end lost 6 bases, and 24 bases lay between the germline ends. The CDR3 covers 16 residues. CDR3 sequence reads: CSAETPGTNNFNEQFF. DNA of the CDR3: TGCAGTGCCGAGACCCCCGGGACAAATAACTTCAATGAGCAGTTCTTC.

The CDR3 region is CASSQVTSNYGYTF. In DNA, the CDR3 is TGCGCCAGCAGCCAAGTTACCAGTAACTATGGCTACACCTTC. This sequence joins TRBV4-3 and TRBJ1-2; D is ambiguous. This CDR3 is built from 14 residues. The germline V and J ends were trimmed by 1 base and 1 base, with 7 bases remaining between them. Per the germline V gene, CDR1 is LGHNA and CDR2 is YSLEER.

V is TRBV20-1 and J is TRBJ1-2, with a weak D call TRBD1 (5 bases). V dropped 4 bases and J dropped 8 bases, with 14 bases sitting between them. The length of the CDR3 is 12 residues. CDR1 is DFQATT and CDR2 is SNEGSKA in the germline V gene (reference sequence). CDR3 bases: TGCAGTGCTAACCCCCCAGGGAGCGGCTACACCTTC. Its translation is CSANPPGSGYTF.

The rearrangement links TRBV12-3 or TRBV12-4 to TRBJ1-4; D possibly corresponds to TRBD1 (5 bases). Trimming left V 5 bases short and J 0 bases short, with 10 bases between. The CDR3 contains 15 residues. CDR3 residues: CASSLTAATNEKLFF. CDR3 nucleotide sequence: TGTGCCAGCAGTCTGACAGCTGCAACTAATGAAAAACTGTTTTTT.

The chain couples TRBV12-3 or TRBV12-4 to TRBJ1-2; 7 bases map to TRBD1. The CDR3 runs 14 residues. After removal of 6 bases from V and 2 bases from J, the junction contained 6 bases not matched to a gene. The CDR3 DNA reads TGTGCCAGCAGGCCCCAGACAGGGAACTATGGCTACACCTTC. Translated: CASRPQTGNYGYTF.

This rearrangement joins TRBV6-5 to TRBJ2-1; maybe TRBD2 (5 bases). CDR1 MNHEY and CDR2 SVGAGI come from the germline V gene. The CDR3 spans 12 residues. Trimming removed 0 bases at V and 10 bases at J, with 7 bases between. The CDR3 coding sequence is TGTGCCAGCAGTTACTCGAGGGAGGAGCAGTTCTTC. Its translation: CASSYSREEQFF.

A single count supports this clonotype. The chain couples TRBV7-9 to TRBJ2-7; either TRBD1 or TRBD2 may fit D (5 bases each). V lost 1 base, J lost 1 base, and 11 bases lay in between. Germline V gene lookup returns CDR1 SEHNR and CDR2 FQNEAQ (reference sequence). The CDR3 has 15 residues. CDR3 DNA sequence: TGTGCCAGCAGCTTAGATGGGACGGGTTCCTACGAGCAGTACTTC. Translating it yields CASSLDGTGSYEQYF.

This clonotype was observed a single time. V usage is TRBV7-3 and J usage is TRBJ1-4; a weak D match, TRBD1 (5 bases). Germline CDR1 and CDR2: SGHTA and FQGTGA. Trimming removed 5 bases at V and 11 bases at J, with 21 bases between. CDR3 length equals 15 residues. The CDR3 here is CASSPKGGAPGKLFF. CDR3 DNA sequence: TGTGCCAGCAGCCCAAAAGGAGGGGCACCTGGGAAACTGTTTTTT.

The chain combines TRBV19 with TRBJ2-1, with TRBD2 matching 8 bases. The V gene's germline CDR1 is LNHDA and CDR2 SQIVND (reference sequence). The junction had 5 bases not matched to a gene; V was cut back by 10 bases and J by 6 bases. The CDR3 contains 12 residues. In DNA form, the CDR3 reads TGTGCCACCGGGGGGGGTGGCAATGAGCAGTTCTTC. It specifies CATGGGGNEQFF.

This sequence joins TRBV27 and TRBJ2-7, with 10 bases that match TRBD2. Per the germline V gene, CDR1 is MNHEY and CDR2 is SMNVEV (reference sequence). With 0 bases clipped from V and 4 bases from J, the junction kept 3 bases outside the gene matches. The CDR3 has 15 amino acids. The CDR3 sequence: CASSLSAGGSYEQYF. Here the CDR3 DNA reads TGTGCCAGCAGTTTATCAGCGGGGGGGAGTTACGAGCAGTACTTC.

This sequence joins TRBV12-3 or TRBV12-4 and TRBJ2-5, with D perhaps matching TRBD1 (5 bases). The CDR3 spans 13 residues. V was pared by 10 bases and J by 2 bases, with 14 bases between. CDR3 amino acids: CATSQGRQETQYF. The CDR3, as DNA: TGTGCCACCTCTCAGGGTAGGCAAGAGACCCAGTACTTC.

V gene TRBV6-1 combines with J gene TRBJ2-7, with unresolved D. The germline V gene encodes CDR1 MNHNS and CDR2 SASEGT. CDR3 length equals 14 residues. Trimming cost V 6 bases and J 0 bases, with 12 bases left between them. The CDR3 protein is CASSTYSDSYEQYF. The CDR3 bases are TGTGCCAGCAGCACCTACAGCGACTCCTACGAGCAGTACTTC.